These 32 T cell receptor beta chains came from one sample sequenced in a study of T cells in tuberculosis. Sequencing was performed with immunoSEQ multiplex PCR; in TCRdb, only in-frame clones are kept and a portion is missing. The sample yields 35,000 to 40,000 clones, 90% to 95% seen once. Sequencing was carried out using PBMCs. The receptors originated from a donor aged 5-35 years with latent tuberculosis or without tuberculosis infection. Some clones in this sample may be carry-over from other donors' samples.

The chain combines TRBV9 with TRBJ1-1; D possibly corresponds to TRBD1 (5 bases). Germline-derived CDR1 and CDR2 are SGDLS and YYNGEE. The V gene lost 5 bases and the J gene lost 1 base, with 12 bases spanning the gap. The CDR3 runs 14 residues. The CDR3 DNA follows: TGTGCCAGCAGGGTCGGGGGATCGAACACTGAAGCTTTCTTT. Protein sequence: CASRVGGSNTEAFF.

The chain combines TRBV10-3 with TRBJ1-1; perhaps TRBD1 as D (5 bases). The length of the CDR3 is 14 residues. Trimming took 2 bases from V and 3 from J, leaving 10 bases between them. The germline CDR1 and CDR2 sequences are ENHRY and SYGVKD. The CDR3 spells CAISERGEDTEAFF. The CDR3 coding sequence is TGTGCCATCAGTGAGAGGGGCGAGGACACTGAAGCTTTCTTT.

V usage is TRBV6-1 and J usage is TRBJ2-7; 8 bases are shared with TRBD1. CDR1 is MNHNS, CDR2 SASEGT, per germline. The CDR3 extends over 14 amino acids. V lost 6 bases and J lost 3; bases outside the gene matches: 7. The CDR3 spells CASSPGTGLYEQYV. DNA for the CDR3: TGTGCCAGCAGCCCAGGGACAGGACTCTACGAGCAGTACGTC.

This clone has only one observation. A read error may account for a junction end that differs from germline. In DNA form, the CDR3 reads TGTGCCACCAGCCGAGATCTTCAGAGGGGGCTTCTGAGTTTGCCCTACGAGCAGTACTTC. This translates into CATSRDLQRGLLSLPYEQYF. V usage is TRBV15 and J usage is TRBJ2-7, with 7 nucleotides matching TRBD1. CDR3 size: 20 residues. Germline CDR1 and CDR2: LNHNV and YYDKDF (reference sequence). Full variable domain (rest looked up from reference TRBV15 and TRBJ2-7): DAMVIQNPRYQVTQFGKPVTLSCSQTLNHNVMYWYQQKSSQAPKLLFHYYDKDFNNEADTPDNFQSRRPNTSFCFLDIRSPGLGDTAMYLCATSRDLQRGLLSLPYEQYFGPGTRLTVT.

CDR3 residues: CASSPSGGSYNEQFF. The CDR3 bases are TGTGCCAGCAGCCCGTCGGGGGGGTCCTACAATGAGCAGTTCTTC. The chain employs TRBV6-5 and TRBJ2-1, with 8 bases aligning to TRBD2. Per germline, CDR1 MNHEY and CDR2 SVGAGI. The CDR3 sequence is 15 residues long. V shed 6 bases, J shed 1 base, and the junction held 5 bases outside the gene matches.

The CDR3 protein is CSERRLESYEQYF. The CDR3 DNA is TGCAGCGAGAGAAGGCTAGAGTCCTACGAGCAGTACTTC. V and J are TRBV29-1 and TRBJ2-7, with no clear D. The ends were cut back, 7 bases at V and 1 base at J, with 14 bases in the middle. The CDR3 consists of 13 residues. Germline CDR1 and CDR2: SQVTM and ANQGSEA.

The J gene is TRBJ1-3, the V gene TRBV6-5; TRBD1 might be the D (6 bases). CDR1 and CDR2 from the germline V gene are MNHEY and SVGAGI. The CDR3 loop spans 15 amino acids. Trimming removed 7 bases from V and 4 bases from J, with 17 bases in between. CDR3 amino acids: CASTISRGAGNTIYF. CDR3 coding DNA: TGTGCCAGCACTATATCGCGGGGGGCCGGAAACACCATATATTTT.

The chain employs TRBV30 and TRBJ1-1; D is undetermined. V lost 3 bases and J lost 9, with 14 bases in between. The CDR3 covers 12 residues. From germline, CDR1 is GTSNPN and CDR2 SVGIG (reference sequence). For the CDR3, the DNA is TGTGCCTGGAGCTCTGGGGAGGGTCAAGCTTTCTTT. Residues: CAWSSGEGQAFF.

This chain links TRBV4-2 with TRBJ1-1; no firm D call. This CDR3 has 14 residues. V was cut by 1 base and J by 0 bases, with 6 bases left in between. Germline CDR1 reads LGHNA; CDR2 reads YNFKEQ. CDR3 residues: CASSQVLLNTEAFF. The DNA for the CDR3 is TGTGCCAGCAGCCAAGTTCTTTTGAACACTGAAGCTTTCTTT.

The J gene is TRBJ1-2, the V gene TRBV27; 7 bases line up with TRBD1. Germline CDR1 MNHEY, CDR2 SMNVEV (reference sequence). This CDR3 spans 14 amino acids. The J segment lost 8 bases and the V segment lost 5 bases, leaving 11 bases of the junction unmatched. CDR3 protein: CASSGAGRGVGYTF. The DNA for the CDR3 is TGTGCCAGCAGTGGGGCGGGCAGGGGGGTGGGCTACACCTTC.

The CDR3, as DNA: TGTGCCAGCAGCTTGCAGGACAGTGAAAAACTGTTTTTT. It codes for CASSLQDSEKLFF. This chain links TRBV5-6 with TRBJ1-4, with D perhaps TRBD1 (6 bases). CDR3 size: 13 residues. Germline values: CDR1 SGHDT, CDR2 YYEEEE. V was cut by 1 base and J by 7 bases, with 8 bases left in between.

This chain connects TRBV5-4 to TRBJ1-1; possibly TRBD1 for D (5 bases). Germline CDR1 reads SGHNT; CDR2 reads YYREEE (reference sequence). Trimming stripped 3 bases from V and 2 bases from J, with 11 bases between. The length of the CDR3 is 14 residues. The CDR3 DNA is TGTGCCAGCAGCTGGGGGGTGGTCAACACTGAAGCTTTCTTT. Protein sequence: CASSWGVVNTEAFF.

This rearrangement joins TRBV7-2 to TRBJ2-5; possibly TRBD1 for D (6 bases). Trimming took off 3 bases at V and 0 bases at J, with 11 bases between the two ends. The CDR3 covers 15 residues. Germline CDR1 is SGHTA and CDR2 is FQGNSA. The CDR3 DNA follows: TGTGCCAGCAGCTTCTCCGGACAGAACCAAGAGACCCAGTACTTC. This translates into CASSFSGQNQETQYF.

The chain is built from TRBV18 and TRBJ2-2; 7 nucleotides match TRBD1. The ends lost 6 bases at V and 1 base at J; junction bases unmatched: 5. The CDR3 is 15 residues long. The V gene's germline CDR1 is KGHSH and CDR2 LQKENI. The CDR3 is CASSLTGENTGELFF. The CDR3 DNA sequence: TGTGCCAGCTCGCTTACAGGGGAGAACACCGGGGAGCTGTTTTTT.

The sample holds a few counts of this clone. Here the CDR3 DNA reads TGTGCCAGCAGCTTGAGGCAGAACACCGGGGAGCTGTTTTTT. It codes for CASSLRQNTGELFF. The chain joins TRBV11-3 to TRBJ2-2; D unclear. The CDR3 runs to 14 residues. V was pared by 3 bases and J by 1 base, with 6 bases between. Germline V gene data show CDR1 as SGHNT and CDR2 as YENEEA.

This chain uses TRBV11-2 with TRBJ1-1; weak D call: TRBD1 (5 bases). The germline V gene has CDR1 SGHAT and CDR2 FQNNGV. Trimming cost V 4 bases and J 0 bases, with 12 bases left between them. The CDR3 runs 15 residues. CDR3 sequence (DNA): TGTGCCAGCAGCTCAAACGACAGATTGAACACTGAAGCTTTCTTT. Protein: CASSSNDRLNTEAFF.

CDR3 loop: CASSSWAGEGTDTQYF. For the CDR3, the DNA is TGTGCCAGCAGTTCCTGGGCGGGGGAGGGCACAGATACGCAGTATTTT. The V call is TRBV6-5, the J call TRBJ2-3; 7 nucleotides align to TRBD2. CDR1 is MNHEY, CDR2 SVGAGI, per germline. The ends lost 4 bases at V and 1 base at J; junction bases unmatched: 8. The CDR3 has 16 residues.

The chain couples TRBV21-1 to TRBJ1-5. TRBV21-1 is assigned pseudogene status. CDR3 length: 17 amino acids. Here the CDR3 DNA reads TGTGCCAGCAGCAAACCCCAGGCAACAGCGGGCAATCAGCCCCAGCATTTT. Translating gives CASSKPQATAGNQPQHF.

This chain connects TRBV27 to TRBJ1-1; D may be TRBD1 (6 bases). Germline V gene data show CDR1 as MNHEY and CDR2 as SMNVEV (reference sequence). V lost 7 bases and J lost 1, with 13 bases in between. This CDR3 contains 14 residues. DNA of the CDR3: TGTGCCAGCACGACCGGGACATCGAACACTGAAGCTTTCTTT. This translates into CASTTGTSNTEAFF.

This chain links TRBV27 with TRBJ2-1, with 10 bases aligning to TRBD1. The CDR3 runs to 17 residues. V dropped 0 bases and J dropped 3; count of bases not matched to a gene: 5. Germline CDR1 and CDR2: MNHEY and SMNVEV (reference sequence). Here the CDR3 reads CASSLSWDRGYYNEQFF. In DNA form, the CDR3 reads TGTGCCAGCAGTTTATCTTGGGACAGGGGATACTACAATGAGCAGTTCTTC.

This rearrangement joins TRBV6-6 to TRBJ1-1, with D perhaps TRBD1 (6 bases). CDR1 and CDR2 (germline): MNHNY, SVGAGI (reference sequence). This CDR3 has 15 amino acids. Trimming stripped 7 bases from V and 0 bases from J, with 15 bases between. Here the CDR3 DNA reads TGTGCCAGCAACGGACAGACGTACTTGAACACTGAAGCTTTCTTT. Translating gives CASNGQTYLNTEAFF.

The genes are TRBV9 and TRBJ1-2; 10 bases match TRBD1. This CDR3 has 15 amino acids. After removal of 4 bases from V and 6 bases from J, the junction contained 9 bases not matched to a gene. In germline, CDR1 is SGDLS, CDR2 YYNGEE. CDR3 nucleotides: TGTGCCAGCAGCTCCCAAGGGGGGACAGGGGATGGCTACACCTTC. Its translation: CASSSQGGTGDGYTF.

The chain is built from TRBV4-3 and TRBJ1-6; D is uncertain. Germline lookup yields CDR1 LGHNA and CDR2 YSLEER. There are 15 residues in the CDR3. Trimming took 0 bases from V and 4 from J, leaving 7 bases between them. The CDR3 DNA is TGCGCCAGCAGCCAAGATCCCCAGTATAATTCACCCCTCCACTTT. Translation: CASSQDPQYNSPLHF.

The rearrangement links TRBV6-4 to TRBJ2-7, with D tentatively TRBD2 (5 bases). This CDR3 is 14 amino acids long. The V end lost 2 bases, the J end lost 1 base, and 9 bases lay between the germline ends. In germline, CDR1 is MRHNA, CDR2 SNTAGT. The CDR3 protein is CASSDARGSYEQYV. CDR3 nucleotides: TGTGCCAGCAGTGACGCACGGGGTTCCTACGAGCAGTACGTC.

J is TRBJ2-1 and V is TRBV29-1; a weak D match, TRBD1 (5 bases). Germline V gives CDR1 SQVTM, CDR2 ANQGSEA. The CDR3 length is 15 residues. Trimming took off 5 bases at V and 9 bases at J, with 23 bases between the two ends. In nucleotides, the CDR3 is TGCAGCGTTTTTGCGGAGAAAGGGGCCAGTGGTGAGCAGTTCTTC. It encodes CSVFAEKGASGEQFF.

This chain links TRBV30 with TRBJ1-1, with D hard to call. V gave up 7 bases and J gave up 3 bases, with 15 bases separating them. CDR1 is GTSNPN, CDR2 SVGIG, per germline (reference sequence). The CDR3 has 13 residues. CDR3 residues: CALWEGRYTEAFF. The CDR3 nucleotides are TGTGCCTTATGGGAGGGAAGATACACTGAAGCTTTCTTT.

The chain couples TRBV2 to TRBJ2-2; D may be TRBD1 (6 bases). The V and J ends lost 6 bases and 3 bases respectively, with 11 bases between them. Germline CDR1 and CDR2: SNHLY and FYNNEI. The CDR3 covers 14 residues. CDR3: CASRTGLDTGELFF. The DNA of the CDR3 is TGTGCCAGCAGAACAGGGTTGGACACCGGGGAGCTGTTTTTT.

The chain is built from TRBV6-6 and TRBJ2-7; the D gene is possibly TRBD2 (6 bases). Germline V CDR1 and CDR2: MNHNY, SVGAGI (reference sequence). This CDR3 contains 13 residues. V lost 1 base, J lost 3 bases, and 7 bases lay in between. The CDR3 sequence is CASSYLRGYEQYF. The CDR3 DNA follows: TGTGCCAGCAGTTACTTGCGGGGCTACGAGCAGTACTTC.

The CDR3 nucleotides are TGTGCCAGCAGCGTAGGGCCCCGCGGAGGGGACGGCGGAAACACCATATATTTT. Translated, it gives CASSVGPRGGDGGNTIYF. The genes are TRBV9 and TRBJ1-3; D may be TRBD1 (5 bases). Germline CDR1 SGDLS, CDR2 YYNGEE. The CDR3 has 18 amino acids. Trimming pared 0 bases from V and 4 bases from J, leaving 20 bases between.

This clone was found once. The chain is built from TRBV29-1 and TRBJ2-7, with 8 positions matching TRBD2. Germline CDR1 SQVTM, CDR2 ANQGSEA. CDR3 size: 13 residues. Losses at the gene ends were 5 bases for V and 3 bases for J; bases not matched to a gene: 6. The CDR3 coding sequence is TGCAGCGTTTCAGCGGGGGCCCGCTACGAGCAGTACTTC. Its translation: CSVSAGARYEQYF.

This clone was seen only once. The rearrangement links TRBV18 to TRBJ2-2, with TRBD1 as a possible D gene (6 bases). Per the germline V gene, CDR1 is KGHSH and CDR2 is LQKENI. V shed 2 bases and J shed 0 bases, with 13 bases lying between them. The CDR3 length is 17 residues. CDR3 nucleotide sequence: TGTGCCAGCTCACCATGGGGGCCAGGTTCGAACACCGGGGAGCTGTTTTTT. It codes for CASSPWGPGSNTGELFF.

The chain joins TRBV11-2 to TRBJ1-5; 7 bases are a match to TRBD1. J was trimmed by 3 bases and V by 1 base; bases with no gene match: 9. The CDR3 is 17 amino acids. CDR1 and CDR2 from the germline V gene are SGHAT and FQNNGV. CDR3 loop: CASSLGILGQPNQPQHF. The CDR3 bases are TGTGCCAGCAGCTTAGGTATCTTGGGACAGCCCAATCAGCCCCAGCATTTT.